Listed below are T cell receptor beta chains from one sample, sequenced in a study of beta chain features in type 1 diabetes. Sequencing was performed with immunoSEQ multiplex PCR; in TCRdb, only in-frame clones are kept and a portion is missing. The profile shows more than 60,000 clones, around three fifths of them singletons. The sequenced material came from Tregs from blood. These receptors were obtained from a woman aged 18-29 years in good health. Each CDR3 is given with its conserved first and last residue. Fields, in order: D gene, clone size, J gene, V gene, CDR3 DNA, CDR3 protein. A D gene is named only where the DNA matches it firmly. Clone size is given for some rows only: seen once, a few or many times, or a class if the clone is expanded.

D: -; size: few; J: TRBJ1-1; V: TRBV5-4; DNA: TGTGCCAGCAGCTTGAGGTCAGGGTTGAACACTGAAGCTTTCTTT; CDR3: CASSLRSGLNTEAFF
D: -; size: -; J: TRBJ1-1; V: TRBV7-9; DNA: TGTGCCAGCAGCTTAAAGGGGGTGGCTTTCTTT; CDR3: CASSLKGVAFF
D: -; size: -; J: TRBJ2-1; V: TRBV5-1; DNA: TGCGCCAGCAGCTTACAGGGTAACTCCTACAATGAGCAGTTCTTC; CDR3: CASSLQGNSYNEQFF
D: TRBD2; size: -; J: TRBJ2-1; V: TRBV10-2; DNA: TGCGCCAGCAGTCCCGGACTAGCGGGAGGTTACAATGAGCAGTTCTTC; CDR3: CASSPGLAGGYNEQFF
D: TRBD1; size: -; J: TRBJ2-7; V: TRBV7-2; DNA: TGTGCCAGCAGCCCCAGGACAGGGGGCGACTACGAGCAGTACTTC; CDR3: CASSPRTGGDYEQYF
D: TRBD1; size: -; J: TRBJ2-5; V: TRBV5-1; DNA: TGCGCCAGCAGCCCTCAGGGGGCGCGGGAGACCCAGTACTTC; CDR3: CASSPQGARETQYF
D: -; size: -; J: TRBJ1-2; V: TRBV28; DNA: TGTGCCAGCAGTTTGGCAGGGCAGGGCTACACCTTC; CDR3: CASSLAGQGYTF
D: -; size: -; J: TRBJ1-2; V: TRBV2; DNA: TGTGCCAGCAGTGAGAGAGGCAGGGGATATGGCTACACCTTC; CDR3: CASSERGRGYGYTF
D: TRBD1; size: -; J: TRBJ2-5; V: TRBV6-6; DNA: TGTGCCAGCAGACAGGGACAGCTCAAAGGAGAGACCCAGTACTTC; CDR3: CASRQGQLKGETQYF
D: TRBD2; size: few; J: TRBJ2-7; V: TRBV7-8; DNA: TGTGCCAGCAGCTCGCAGCGGGGGGCCTCCTACGAGCAGTACTTC; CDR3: CASSSQRGASYEQYF
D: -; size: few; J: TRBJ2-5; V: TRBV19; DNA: TGTGCCAGTAGTATAAGAGGTGGAGAGACCCAGTACTTC; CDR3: CASSIRGGETQYF
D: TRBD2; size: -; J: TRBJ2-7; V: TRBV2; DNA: TGTGCCAGCAGGAGGCTAGCGGGAAGGTTCCACGAGCAGTACTTC; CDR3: CASRRLAGRFHEQYF
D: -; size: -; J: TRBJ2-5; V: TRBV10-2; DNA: TGCGCCAGCAGTGAGTCTTTGGGCCAGGGCTCTCGGGAGACCCAGTACTTC; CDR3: CASSESLGQGSRETQYF
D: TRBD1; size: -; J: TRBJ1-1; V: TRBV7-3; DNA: TGTGCCAGCTCGACAGGGTTGGGCACTGAAGCTTTCTTT; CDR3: CASSTGLGTEAFF
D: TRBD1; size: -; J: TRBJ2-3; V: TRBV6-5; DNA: TGTGCCAGCAGTTACGTCAGGGGGACAGATACGCAGTATTTT; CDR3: CASSYVRGTDTQYF
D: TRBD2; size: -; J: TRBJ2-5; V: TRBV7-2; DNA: TGTGCCAGCAGCCGGCGGGGGGTCCCCCCCCAAGAGACCCAGTACTTC; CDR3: CASSRRGVPPQETQYF
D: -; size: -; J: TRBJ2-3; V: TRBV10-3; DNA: TGTGCCGCGCGTCCAGGGGTAGGAACAGATACGCAGTATTTT; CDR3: CAARPGVGTDTQYF
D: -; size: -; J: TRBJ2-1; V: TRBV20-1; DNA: TGCAGTGCTACTTATGAGCAGTTCTTC; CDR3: CSATYEQFF
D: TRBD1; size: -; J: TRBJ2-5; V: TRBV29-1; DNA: TGCAGCGTTGAAGTGGGGACAGGACGTGAGACCCAGTACTTC; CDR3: CSVEVGTGRETQYF
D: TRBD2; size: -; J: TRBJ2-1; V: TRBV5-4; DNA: TGTGCCAGCAGCTTGGCCTCGGTAGCGGGACGCCATGAGCAGTTCTTC; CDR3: CASSLASVAGRHEQFF
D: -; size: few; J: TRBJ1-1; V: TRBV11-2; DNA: TGTGCCAGCAGCTTAGTTTGGGGGCAAACTGAAGCTTTCTTT; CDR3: CASSLVWGQTEAFF
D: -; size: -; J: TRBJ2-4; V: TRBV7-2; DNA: TGTGCCAGCAGCCCACAAGCAGGGCGACTCGGGAACATTCAGTACTTC; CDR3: CASSPQAGRLGNIQYF
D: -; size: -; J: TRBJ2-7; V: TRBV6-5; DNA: TGTGCCAGCAGCCCAGAGAACAGGGTGGGCTACGAGCAGTACTTC; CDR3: CASSPENRVGYEQYF
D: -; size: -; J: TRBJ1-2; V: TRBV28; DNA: TGTGCCAGCAGTTCTACAGGAGAAGGCTATGGCTACACCTTC; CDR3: CASSSTGEGYGYTF
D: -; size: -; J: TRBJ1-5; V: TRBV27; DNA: TGTGCCAGCAGTTTAGAGGGCTATAGCAATCAGCCCCAGCATTTT; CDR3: CASSLEGYSNQPQHF
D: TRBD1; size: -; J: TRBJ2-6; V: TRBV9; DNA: TGTGCCAGCAACCGGGACAGGTCCTCTGGGGCCAACGTCCTGACTTTC; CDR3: CASNRDRSSGANVLTF
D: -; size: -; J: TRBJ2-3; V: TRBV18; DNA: TGTGCCAGCTCACCCCCCGGATCTAGCTTGAGGCTCACAGATACGCAGTATTTT; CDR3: CASSPPGSSLRLTDTQYF
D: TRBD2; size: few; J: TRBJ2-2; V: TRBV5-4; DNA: TGTGCCAGCGAGACTAGCAGACGCGCGAACACCGGGGAGCTGTTTTTT; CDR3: CASETSRRANTGELFF
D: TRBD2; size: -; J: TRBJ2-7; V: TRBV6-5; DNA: TGTGCCAGCAACCCTAGCGGGAGGGCCTACGAGCAGTACTTC; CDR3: CASNPSGRAYEQYF
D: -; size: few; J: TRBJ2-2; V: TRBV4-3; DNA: TGCGCCAGCAGCCAAGATATCAGCGCCGGGGAGCTGTTTTTT; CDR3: CASSQDISAGELFF
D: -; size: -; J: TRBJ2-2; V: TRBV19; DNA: TGTGCCAGCCCGGACAGTAACACCGGGGAGCTGTTTTTT; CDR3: CASPDSNTGELFF
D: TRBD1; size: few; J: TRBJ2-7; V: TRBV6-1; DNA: TGTGCCAGCAGGGCAGGACAGGTCTACGAGCAGTACTTC; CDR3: CASRAGQVYEQYF
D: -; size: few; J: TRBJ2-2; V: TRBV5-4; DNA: TGTGCCAGCAGCTTCCTACTCAGGGGGGAGCTGTTTTTT; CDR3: CASSFLLRGELFF
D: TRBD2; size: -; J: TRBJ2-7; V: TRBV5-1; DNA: TGCGCCAGCAGCCCCCTAACTAGCGGGAGGGCCTCCTACGAGCAGTACTTC; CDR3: CASSPLTSGRASYEQYF
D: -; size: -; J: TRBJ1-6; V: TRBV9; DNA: TGTGCCAGCACTCGGGGAGGGTCACCCCTCCACTTT; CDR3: CASTRGGSPLHF
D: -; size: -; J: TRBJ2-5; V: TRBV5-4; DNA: TGTGCCAGCAGCAGGGGTACTGAAGAGACCCAGTACTTC; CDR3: CASSRGTEETQYF
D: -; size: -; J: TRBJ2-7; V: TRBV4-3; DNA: TGCGCCAGCAGCCAAGTGCAGGCTTCCTACGAGCAGTACTTC; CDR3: CASSQVQASYEQYF
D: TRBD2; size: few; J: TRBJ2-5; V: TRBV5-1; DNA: TGCGCCAGCAGCTGGACGGGGGAGGGCCGGCGGACCCAGTACTTC; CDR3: CASSWTGEGRRTQYF
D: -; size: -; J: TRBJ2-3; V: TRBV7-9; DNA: TGTGCCAGCAGTCCCCCGTCTGATACGCAGTATTTT; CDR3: CASSPPSDTQYF
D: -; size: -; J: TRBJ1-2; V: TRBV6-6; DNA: TGTGCCACCTCGCCGGGAGATGGCTACACCTTC; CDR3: CATSPGDGYTF
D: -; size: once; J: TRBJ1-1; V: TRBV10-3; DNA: TGTGCCATCAGTCCCTTGGACTCAATGAACACTGAGGCTTTCTTT; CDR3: CAISPLDSMNTEAFF
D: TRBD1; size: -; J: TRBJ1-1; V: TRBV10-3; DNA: TGTGCCATCAGTGGACAGGGGTGGAACACTGAAGCTTTCTTT; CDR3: CAISGQGWNTEAFF
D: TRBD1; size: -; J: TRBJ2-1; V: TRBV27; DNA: TGTGCCAGCAGCTCTTCCGGGACAGTATCCAATGAGCAGTTCTTC; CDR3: CASSSSGTVSNEQFF
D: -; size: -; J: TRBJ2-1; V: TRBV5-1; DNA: TGCGCCAGCAGCTTGGGAGTATACAATGAGCAGTTCTTC; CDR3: CASSLGVYNEQFF
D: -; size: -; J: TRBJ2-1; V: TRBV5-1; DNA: TGCGCCAGCAGCGGGGTCGAAACGGGACTCTTGAATGAGCAGTTCTTC; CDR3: CASSGVETGLLNEQFF
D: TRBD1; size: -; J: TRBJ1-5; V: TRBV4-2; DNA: TGTGCCAGCAGCCAAGATTTGAACAGGGGGTACAATCAGCCCCAGCATTTT; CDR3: CASSQDLNRGYNQPQHF
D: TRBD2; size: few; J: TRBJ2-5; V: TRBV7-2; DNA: TGTGCCAGCGTACCGAGCGGGGGAGAGACCCAGTACTTC; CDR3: CASVPSGGETQYF